The entry that follows covers one TCR beta chain sequence. The antigen remains unidentified. The sample comes from a study of tumor-infiltrating lymphocytes in localized non-small cell lung cancer. About the study: The cohort mixed smokers and never-smokers, several histologies, and some post-neoadjuvant-chemotherapy samples. General study findings and limits: TCR sequencing covered a subset of patients with enough tissue. Each assay used a separate piece of the same tissue.

TCRdb's table, derived via immunoSEQ multiplex PCR, lists solely in-frame clones and lacks some. The sample carries around 17,000 clones, 65% to 85% recorded once. The V end lost 8 bases, the J end lost 2 bases, and 12 bases lay between the germline ends. The CDR3 runs to 13 residues. Germline V CDR1 and CDR2: MNHEY, SVGAGI. This TCR was recovered from a human donor with non-small cell lung cancer. The gene calls are TRBV6-5 and TRBJ2-5, with D hard to call. The sample taken for sequencing was uninvolved lung tissue not adjacent to the tumor. CDR3 in DNA: TGTGCCAGCGGTAAGGGTTATCAAGAGACCCAGTACTTC. Its protein product is CASGKGYQETQYF.